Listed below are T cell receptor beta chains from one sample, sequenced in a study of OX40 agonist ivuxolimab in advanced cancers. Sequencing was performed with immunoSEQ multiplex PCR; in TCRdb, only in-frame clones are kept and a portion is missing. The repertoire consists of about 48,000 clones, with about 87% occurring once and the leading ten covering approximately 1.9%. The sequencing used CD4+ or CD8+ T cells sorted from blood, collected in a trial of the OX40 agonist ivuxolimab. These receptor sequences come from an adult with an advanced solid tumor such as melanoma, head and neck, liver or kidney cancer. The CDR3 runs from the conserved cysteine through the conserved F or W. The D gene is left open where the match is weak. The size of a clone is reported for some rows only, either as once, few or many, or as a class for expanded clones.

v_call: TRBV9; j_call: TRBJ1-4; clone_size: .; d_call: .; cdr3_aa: CASSVHRVSNEKLFF; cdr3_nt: TGTGCCAGCAGCGTCCACAGGGTATCTAATGAAAAACTGTTTTTT
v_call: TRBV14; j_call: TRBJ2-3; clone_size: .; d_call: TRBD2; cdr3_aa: CASSQGLAGFTDTQYF; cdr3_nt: TGTGCCAGCAGCCAGGGACTAGCGGGTTTCACAGATACGCAGTATTTT
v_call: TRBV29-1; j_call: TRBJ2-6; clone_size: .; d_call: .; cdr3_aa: CSVARDSGANVLTF; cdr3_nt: TGCAGCGTTGCGCGGGACTCTGGGGCCAACGTCCTGACTTTC
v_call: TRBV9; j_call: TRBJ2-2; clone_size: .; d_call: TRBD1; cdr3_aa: CASSARTGTGELFF; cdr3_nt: TGTGCCAGCAGCGCCCGGACAGGTACCGGGGAGCTGTTTTTT
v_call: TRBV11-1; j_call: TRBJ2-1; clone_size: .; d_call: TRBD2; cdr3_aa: CASSRMGTSGRSNEQFF; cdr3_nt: TGTGCCAGCAGCCGAATGGGGACTAGCGGGAGGTCGAATGAGCAGTTCTTC
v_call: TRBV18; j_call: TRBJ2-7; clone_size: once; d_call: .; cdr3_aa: CASSPTRDEQYF; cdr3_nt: TGTGCCAGCTCACCAACACGTGACGAGCAGTACTTC
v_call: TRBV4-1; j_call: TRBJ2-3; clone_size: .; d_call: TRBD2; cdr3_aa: CASSPKTSGGVGRGQYF; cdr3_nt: TGCGCCAGCAGCCCGAAGACTAGCGGGGGAGTGGGTAGGGGGCAGTATTTT
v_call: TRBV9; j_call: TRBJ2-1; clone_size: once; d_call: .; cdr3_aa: CASSPGWNEQFF; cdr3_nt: TGTGCCAGCAGCCCAGGGTGGAATGAGCAGTTCTTC
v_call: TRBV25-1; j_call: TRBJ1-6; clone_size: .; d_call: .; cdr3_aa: CASSEAGRPSYNSPLHF; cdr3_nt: TGTGCCAGCAGTGAGGCAGGGAGACCCTCCTATAATTCACCCCTCCACTTT
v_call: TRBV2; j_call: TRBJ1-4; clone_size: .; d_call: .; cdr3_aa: CASSPDRISSTKWRKLFF; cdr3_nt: TGTGCCAGCAGTCCTGACAGGATATCAAGTACCAAGTGGCGAAAACTGTTTTTT